This T cell receptor (beta chain) was sequenced during a study of early T cells in non-severe SARS-CoV-2 infection. Individual cDNA molecules received unique molecular identifiers during library preparation. TCRdb re-called the 5' RACE reads through MiXCR, storing one row per CDR3 protein. This sample yields roughly 100,000 distinct CDR3 sequences, of which 13% are seen a single time; roughly 6.2% belongs to the top ten. The CDR3 length is 14 residues. CDR1 and CDR2 from the germline V gene are SGDLS and YYNGEE. Trimming left V 3 bases short and J 6 bases short, with 13 bases between. This clonotype was seen a few times.

The sample was whole blood. The clonotype originates from an adult who was a healthcare worker with PCR-confirmed SARS-CoV-2 infection or an uninfected control (not recorded which). The chain combines TRBV9 with TRBJ1-5; perhaps TRBD1 as D (6 bases). The CDR3 reads CASSAPGVGQPQHF. DNA for the CDR3: TGTGCCAGCAGCGCACCAGGGGTCGGTCAGCCCCAGCATTTT.